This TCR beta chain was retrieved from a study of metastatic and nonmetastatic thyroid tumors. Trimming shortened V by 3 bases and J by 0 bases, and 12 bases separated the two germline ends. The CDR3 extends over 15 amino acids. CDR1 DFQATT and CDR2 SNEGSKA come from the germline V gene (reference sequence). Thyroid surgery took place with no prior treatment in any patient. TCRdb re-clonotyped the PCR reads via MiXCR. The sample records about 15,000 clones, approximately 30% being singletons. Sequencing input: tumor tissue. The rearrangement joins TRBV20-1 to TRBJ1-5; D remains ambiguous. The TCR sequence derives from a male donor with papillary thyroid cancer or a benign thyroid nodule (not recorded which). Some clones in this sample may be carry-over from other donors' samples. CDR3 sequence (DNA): TGCAGTGCTAGGTCACGAGGATATAGCAATCAGCCCCAGCATTTT. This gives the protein CSARSRGYSNQPQHF.